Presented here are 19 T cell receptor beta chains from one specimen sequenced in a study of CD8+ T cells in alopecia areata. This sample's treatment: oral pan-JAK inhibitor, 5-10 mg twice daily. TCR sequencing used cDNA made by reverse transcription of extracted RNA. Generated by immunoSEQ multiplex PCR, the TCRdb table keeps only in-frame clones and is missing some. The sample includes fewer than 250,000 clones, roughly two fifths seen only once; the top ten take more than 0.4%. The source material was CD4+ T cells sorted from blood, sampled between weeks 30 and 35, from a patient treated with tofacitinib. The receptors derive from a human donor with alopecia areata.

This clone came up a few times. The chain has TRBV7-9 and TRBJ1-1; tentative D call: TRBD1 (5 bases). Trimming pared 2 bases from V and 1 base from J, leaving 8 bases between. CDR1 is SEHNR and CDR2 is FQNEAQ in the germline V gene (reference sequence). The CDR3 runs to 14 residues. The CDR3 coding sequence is TGTGCCAGCAGCTTACAGGGTTCGAACACTGAAGCTTTCTTT. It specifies CASSLQGSNTEAFF.

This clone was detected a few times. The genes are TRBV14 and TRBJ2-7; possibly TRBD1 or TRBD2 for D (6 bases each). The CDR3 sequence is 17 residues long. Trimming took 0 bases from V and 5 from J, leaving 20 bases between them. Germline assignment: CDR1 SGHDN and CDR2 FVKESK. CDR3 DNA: TGTGCCAGCAGCCAAGATCTCTCGGGGGCTCCTAGGAACGAGCAGTACTTC. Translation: CASSQDLSGAPRNEQYF.

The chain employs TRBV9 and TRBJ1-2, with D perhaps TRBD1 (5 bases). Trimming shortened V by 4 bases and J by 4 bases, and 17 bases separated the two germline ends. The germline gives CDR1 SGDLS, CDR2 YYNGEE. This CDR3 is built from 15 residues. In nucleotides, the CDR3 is TGTGCCAGCAGCTTACGGACCGCTACAGGCTATGGCTACACCTTC. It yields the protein CASSLRTATGYGYTF. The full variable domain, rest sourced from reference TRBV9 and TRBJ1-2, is DSGVTQTPKHLITATGQRVTLRCSPRSGDLSVYWYQQSLDQGLQFLIQYYNGEERAKGNILERFSAQQFPDLHSELNLSSLELGDSALYFCASSLRTATGYGYTFGSGTRLTVV.

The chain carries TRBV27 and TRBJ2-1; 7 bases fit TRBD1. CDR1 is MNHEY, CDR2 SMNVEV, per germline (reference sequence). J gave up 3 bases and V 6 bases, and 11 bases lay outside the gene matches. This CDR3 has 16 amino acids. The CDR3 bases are TGTGCCAGCAGAACAGGGGCGACCCGCTTCTACAATGAGCAGTTCTTC. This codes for CASRTGATRFYNEQFF.

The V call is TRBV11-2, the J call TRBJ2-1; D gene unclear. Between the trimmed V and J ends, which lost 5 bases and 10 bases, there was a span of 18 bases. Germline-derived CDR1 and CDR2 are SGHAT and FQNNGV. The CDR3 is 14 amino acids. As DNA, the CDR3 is TGTGCCAGCAGCGGAGCTAGTCACTCACGGGAGCAGTTCTTC. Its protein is CASSGASHSREQFF. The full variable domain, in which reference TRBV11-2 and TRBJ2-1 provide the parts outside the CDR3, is EAGVAQSPRYKIIEKRQSVAFWCNPISGHATLYWYQQILGQGPKLLIQFQNNGVVDDSQLPKDRFSAERLKGVDSTLKIQPAKLEDSAVYLCASSGASHSREQFFGPGTRLTVL.

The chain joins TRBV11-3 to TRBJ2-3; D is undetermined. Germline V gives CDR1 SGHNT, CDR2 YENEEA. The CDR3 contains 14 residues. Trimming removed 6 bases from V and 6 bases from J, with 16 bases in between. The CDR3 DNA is TGTGCCAGCAGTTCGGCGGCCGAGTCGGATACGCAGTATTTT. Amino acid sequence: CASSSAAESDTQYF.

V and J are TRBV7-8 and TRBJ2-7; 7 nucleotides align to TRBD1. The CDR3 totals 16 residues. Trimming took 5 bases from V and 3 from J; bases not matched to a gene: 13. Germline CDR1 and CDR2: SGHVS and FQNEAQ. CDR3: CASSRTRTGKYYEQYF. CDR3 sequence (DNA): TGTGCCAGCAGCCGAACTCGGACAGGAAAGTACTACGAGCAGTACTTC. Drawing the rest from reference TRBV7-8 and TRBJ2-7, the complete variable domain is GAGVSQSPRYKVAKRGQDVALRCDPISGHVSLFWYQQALGQGPEFLTYFQNEAQLDKSGLPSDRFFAERPEGSVSTLKIQRTQQEDSAVYLCASSRTRTGKYYEQYFGPGTRLTVT.

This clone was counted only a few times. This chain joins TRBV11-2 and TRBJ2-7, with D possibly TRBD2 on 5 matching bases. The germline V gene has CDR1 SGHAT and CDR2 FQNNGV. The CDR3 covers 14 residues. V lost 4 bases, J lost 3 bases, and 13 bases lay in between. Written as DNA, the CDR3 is TGTGCCAGCAGCTCGCCCGCAGAGGGCTACGAGCAGTACTTC. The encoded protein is CASSSPAEGYEQYF.

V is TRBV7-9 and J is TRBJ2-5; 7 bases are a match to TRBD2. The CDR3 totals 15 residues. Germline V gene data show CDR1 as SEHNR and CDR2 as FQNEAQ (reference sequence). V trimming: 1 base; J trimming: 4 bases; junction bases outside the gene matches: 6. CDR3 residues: CASSLVAPGGETQYF. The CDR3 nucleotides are TGTGCCAGCAGCTTAGTGGCCCCGGGAGGAGAGACCCAGTACTTC.

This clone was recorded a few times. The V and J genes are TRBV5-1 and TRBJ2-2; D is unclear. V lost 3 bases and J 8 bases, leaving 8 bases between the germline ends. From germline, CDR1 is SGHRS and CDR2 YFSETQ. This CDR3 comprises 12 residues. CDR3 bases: TGCGCCAGCAGCTCGGCCGGAGGGGAGCTGTTTTTT. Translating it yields CASSSAGGELFF. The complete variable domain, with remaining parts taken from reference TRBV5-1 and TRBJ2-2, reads KAGVTQTPRYLIKTRGQQVTLSCSPISGHRSVSWYQQTPGQGLQFLFEYFSETQRNKGNFPGRFSGRQFSNSRSEMNVSTLELGDSALYLCASSSAGGELFFGEGSRLTVL.

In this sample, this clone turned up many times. CDR3 in amino acids: CASSTGQFYSGANVLTF. The CDR3 DNA sequence: TGTGCCAGTAGTACCGGACAGTTTTACTCTGGGGCCAACGTCCTGACTTTC. This sequence joins TRBV19 and TRBJ2-6, with TRBD1 as a possible D gene (6 bases). CDR1 and CDR2 (germline): LNHDA, SQIVND (reference sequence). Trimming cost V 4 bases and J 0 bases, with 13 bases left between them. The CDR3 spans 17 residues.

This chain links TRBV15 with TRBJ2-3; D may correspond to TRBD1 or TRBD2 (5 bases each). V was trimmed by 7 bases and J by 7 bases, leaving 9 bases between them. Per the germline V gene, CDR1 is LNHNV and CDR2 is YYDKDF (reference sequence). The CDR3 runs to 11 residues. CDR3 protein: CATTWGNTQYF. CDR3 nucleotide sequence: TGTGCCACCACTTGGGGGAATACGCAGTATTTT. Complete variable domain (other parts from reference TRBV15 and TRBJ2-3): DAMVIQNPRYQVTQFGKPVTLSCSQTLNHNVMYWYQQKSSQAPKLLFHYYDKDFNNEADTPDNFQSRRPNTSFCFLDIRSPGLGDTAMYLCATTWGNTQYFGPGTRLTVL.

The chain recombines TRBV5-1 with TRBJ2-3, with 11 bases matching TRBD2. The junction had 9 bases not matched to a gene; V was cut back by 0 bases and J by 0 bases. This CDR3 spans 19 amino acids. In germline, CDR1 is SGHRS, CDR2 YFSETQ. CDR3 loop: CASSLAALAGGTSTDTQYF. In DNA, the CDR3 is TGCGCCAGCAGCTTGGCCGCTCTAGCGGGGGGAACTAGCACAGATACGCAGTATTTT.

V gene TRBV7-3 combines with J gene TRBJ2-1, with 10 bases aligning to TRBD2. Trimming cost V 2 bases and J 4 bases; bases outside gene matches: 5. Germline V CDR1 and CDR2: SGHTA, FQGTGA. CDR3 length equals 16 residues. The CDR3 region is CASSLLAGVNYNEQFF. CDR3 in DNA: TGTGCCAGCAGCTTACTAGCGGGGGTGAATTACAATGAGCAGTTCTTC.

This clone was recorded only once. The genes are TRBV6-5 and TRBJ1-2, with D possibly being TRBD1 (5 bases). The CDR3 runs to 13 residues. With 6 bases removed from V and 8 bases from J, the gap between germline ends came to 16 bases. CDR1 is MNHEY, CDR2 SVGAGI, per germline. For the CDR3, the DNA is TGTGCCAGCAGCCAACCGCCCCGGGACGGCTACACCTTC. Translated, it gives CASSQPPRDGYTF.

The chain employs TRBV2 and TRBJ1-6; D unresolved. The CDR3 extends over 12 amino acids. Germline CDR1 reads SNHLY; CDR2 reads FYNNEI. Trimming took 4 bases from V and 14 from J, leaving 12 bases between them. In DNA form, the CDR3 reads TGTGCCAGCAGTGCCCGGCGGGGAACCCTCCACTTT. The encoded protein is CASSARRGTLHF.

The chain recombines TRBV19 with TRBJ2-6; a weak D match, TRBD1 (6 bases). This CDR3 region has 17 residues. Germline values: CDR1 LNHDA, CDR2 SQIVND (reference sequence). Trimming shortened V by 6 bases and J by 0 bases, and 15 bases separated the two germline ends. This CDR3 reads CASSNGQFSSGANVLTF. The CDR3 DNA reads TGTGCCAGTAGCAATGGACAGTTTAGCTCTGGGGCCAACGTCCTGACTTTC.

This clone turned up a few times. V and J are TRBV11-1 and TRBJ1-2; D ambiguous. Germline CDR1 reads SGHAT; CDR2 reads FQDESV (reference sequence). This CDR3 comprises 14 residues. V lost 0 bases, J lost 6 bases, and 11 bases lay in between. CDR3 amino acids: CASSLAGMLDGYTF. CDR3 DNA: TGTGCCAGCAGCTTAGCAGGGATGCTAGATGGCTACACCTTC.

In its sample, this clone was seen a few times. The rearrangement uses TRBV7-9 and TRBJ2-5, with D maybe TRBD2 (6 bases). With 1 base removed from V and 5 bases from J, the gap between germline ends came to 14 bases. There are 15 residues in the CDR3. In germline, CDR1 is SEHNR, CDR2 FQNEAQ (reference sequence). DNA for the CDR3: TGTGCCAGCAGCTTAGGATTCGCGGGGCGCGAGACCCAGTACTTC. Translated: CASSLGFAGRETQYF.